Detailed here is one TCR beta chain. Its antigen remains unidentified. This entry is derived from a study of shared clonotypes between healthy human individuals. Overall study: Aged between 18 and 49, the donors were two women and three men. Used for every donor were three CD4 naive, three CD4 memory, two CD8 naive and one CD8 memory plate.

Study outcomes and limitations: Naive CD4 clonotypes were shared across several donors at roughly 5.3%.

Deep-level assay runs were performed. Produced via immunoSEQ multiplex PCR; TCRdb's table is partial and in-frame only. The repertoire consists of some 2.4 million clones, with roughly 93% occurring once and the leading ten covering approximately 0.36%. The CDR3 runs to 11 residues. V shed 6 bases and J shed 6 bases, with 5 bases lying between them. Germline V gene lookup returns CDR1 WNHNN and CDR2 SYGVQD (reference sequence). The receptor's source is a young man in good health. Some clones in this sample may be carry-over from other donors' samples. Sequencing input: naive CD4+ T cells from PBMCs. Subset noted: CD45RA+ positively selected. The chain has TRBV10-1 and TRBJ2-2; D is perhaps TRBD2 (5 bases). CDR3 nucleotides: TGCGCCAGCAGGGACTCCGGGGAGCTGTTTTTT. This codes for CASRDSGELFF.